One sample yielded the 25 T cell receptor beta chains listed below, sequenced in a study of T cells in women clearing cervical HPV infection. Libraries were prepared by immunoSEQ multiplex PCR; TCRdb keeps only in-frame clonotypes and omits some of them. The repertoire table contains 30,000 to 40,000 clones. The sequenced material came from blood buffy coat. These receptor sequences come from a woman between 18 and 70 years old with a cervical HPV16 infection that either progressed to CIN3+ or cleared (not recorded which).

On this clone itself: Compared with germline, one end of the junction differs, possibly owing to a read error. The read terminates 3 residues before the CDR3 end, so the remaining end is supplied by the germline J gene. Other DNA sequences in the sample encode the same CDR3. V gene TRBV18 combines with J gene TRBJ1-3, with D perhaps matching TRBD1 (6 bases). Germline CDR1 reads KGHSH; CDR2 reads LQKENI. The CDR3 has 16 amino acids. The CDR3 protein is CASSQLRQASGNTIYF. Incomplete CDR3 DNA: TGTGCCAGCTCACAACTCAGACAGGCCTCTGGAAACACG.

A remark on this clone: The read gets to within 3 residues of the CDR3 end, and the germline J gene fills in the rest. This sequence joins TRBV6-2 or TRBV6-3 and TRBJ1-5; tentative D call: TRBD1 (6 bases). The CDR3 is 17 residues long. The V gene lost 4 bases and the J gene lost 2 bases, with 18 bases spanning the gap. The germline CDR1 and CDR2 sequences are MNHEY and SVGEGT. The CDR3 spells CASSCVPGTPCNQPQHF. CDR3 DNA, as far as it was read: TGTGCCAGCAGTTGTGTCCCCGGGACACCTTGCAATCAGCCC.

The CDR3 region is CSVEDLTGQGAGNTIYF. CDR3 bases read: TGCAGCGTTGAAGATCTTACGGGACAGGGAGCTGGAAACACC. This chain links TRBV29-1 with TRBJ1-3; TRBD1 agrees at 9 bases. The missing CDR3 end, 3 residues past where the read stops, is filled in from the germline J gene. The ends lost 0 bases at V and 2 bases at J; junction bases unmatched: 8. The CDR3 extends over 17 amino acids. CDR1 is SQVTM, CDR2 ANQGSEA, per germline.

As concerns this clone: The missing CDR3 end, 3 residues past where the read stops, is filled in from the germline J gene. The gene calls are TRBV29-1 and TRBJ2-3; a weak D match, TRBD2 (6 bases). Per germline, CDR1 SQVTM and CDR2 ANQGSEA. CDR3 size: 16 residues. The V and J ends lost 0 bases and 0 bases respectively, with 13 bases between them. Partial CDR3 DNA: TGCAGCGTTGAAGATCGACTAGGACGGAGCACAGATACG. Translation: CSVEDRLGRSTDT. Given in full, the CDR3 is CSVEDRLGRSTDTQYF.

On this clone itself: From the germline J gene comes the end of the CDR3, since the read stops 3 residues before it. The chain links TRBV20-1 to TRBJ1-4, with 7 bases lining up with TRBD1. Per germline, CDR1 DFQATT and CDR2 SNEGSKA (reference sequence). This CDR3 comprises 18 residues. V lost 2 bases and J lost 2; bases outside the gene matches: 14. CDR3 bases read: TGCAGTGCTAGACACATACAGGGGAACATCGCTACTAATGAAAAA. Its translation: CSARHIQGNIATNEK. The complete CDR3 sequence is CSARHIQGNIATNEKLFF.

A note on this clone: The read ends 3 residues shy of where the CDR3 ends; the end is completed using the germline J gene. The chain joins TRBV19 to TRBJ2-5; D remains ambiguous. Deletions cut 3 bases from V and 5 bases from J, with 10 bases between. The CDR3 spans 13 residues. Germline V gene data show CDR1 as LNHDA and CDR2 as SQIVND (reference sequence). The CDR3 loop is CASSMGSRETQYF. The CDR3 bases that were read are TGTGCCAGTAGTATGGGTTCTAGGGAGACC.

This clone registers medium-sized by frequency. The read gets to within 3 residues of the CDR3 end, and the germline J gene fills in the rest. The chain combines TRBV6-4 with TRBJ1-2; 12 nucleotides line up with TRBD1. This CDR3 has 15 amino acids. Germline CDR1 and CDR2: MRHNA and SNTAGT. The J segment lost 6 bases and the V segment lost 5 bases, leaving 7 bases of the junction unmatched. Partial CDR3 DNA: TGTGCCAGCAGTCACACCGGGACAGGGGGCAATGGC. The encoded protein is CASSHTGTGGNG. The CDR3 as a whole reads CASSHTGTGGNGYTF.

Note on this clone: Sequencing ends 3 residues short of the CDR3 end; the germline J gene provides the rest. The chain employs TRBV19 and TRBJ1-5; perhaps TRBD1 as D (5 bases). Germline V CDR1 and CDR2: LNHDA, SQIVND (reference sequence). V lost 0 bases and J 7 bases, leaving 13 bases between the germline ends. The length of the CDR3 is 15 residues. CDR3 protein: CASSIDGGGFQPQHF. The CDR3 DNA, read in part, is TGTGCCAGTAGTATAGATGGGGGGGGGTTCCAGCCC.

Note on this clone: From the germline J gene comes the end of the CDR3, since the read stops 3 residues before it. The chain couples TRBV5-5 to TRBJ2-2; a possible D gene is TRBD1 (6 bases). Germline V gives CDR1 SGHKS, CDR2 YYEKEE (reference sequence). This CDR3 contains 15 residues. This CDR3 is CASSLEQGRGSPLFF. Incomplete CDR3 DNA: TGTGCCAGCAGCTTGGAACAGGGACGGGGTTCACCG.

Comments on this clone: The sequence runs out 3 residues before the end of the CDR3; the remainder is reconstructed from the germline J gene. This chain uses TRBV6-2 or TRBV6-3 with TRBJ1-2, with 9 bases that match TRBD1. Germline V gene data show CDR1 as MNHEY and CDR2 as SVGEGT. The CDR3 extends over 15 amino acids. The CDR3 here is CASSYLAGQGGGYTF. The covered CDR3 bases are TGTGCCAGCAGTTACTTGGCGGGACAGGGCGGAGGC.

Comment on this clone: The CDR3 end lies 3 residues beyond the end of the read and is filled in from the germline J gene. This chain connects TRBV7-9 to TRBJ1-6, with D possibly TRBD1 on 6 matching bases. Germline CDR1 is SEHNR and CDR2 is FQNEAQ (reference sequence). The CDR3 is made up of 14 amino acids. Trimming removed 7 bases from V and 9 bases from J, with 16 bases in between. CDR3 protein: CASISGGGGSPLHF. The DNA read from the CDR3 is TGTGCCAGCATCAGTGGGGGGGGCGGTTCACCC.

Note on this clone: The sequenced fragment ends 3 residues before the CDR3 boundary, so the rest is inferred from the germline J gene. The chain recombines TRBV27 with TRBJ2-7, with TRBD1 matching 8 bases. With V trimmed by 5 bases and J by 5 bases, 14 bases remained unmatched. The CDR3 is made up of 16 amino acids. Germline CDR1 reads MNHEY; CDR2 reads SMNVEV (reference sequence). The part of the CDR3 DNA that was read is TGTGCCAGCAGTCCGACGGACAGGGAAAACCCAAACGAG. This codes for CASSPTDRENPNE. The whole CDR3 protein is CASSPTDRENPNEQYF.

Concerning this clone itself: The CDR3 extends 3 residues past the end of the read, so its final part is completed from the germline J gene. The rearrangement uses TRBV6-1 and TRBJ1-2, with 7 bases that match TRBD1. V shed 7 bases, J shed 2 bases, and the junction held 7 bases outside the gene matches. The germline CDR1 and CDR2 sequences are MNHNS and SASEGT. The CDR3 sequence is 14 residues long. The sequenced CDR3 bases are TGTGCCAGCATTGAGGACAGGTTCAACTATGGC. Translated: CASIEDRFNYG. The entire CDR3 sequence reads CASIEDRFNYGYTF.

Here the CDR3 reads CASSELAGGPRETQYF. Partial CDR3 DNA: TGTGCCAGCAGTGAGCTAGCGGGGGGGCCCCGGGAGACC. The rearrangement joins TRBV2 to TRBJ2-5; 12 positions agree with TRBD2. The CDR3 end falls 3 residues outside the read, so it is completed with the germline J gene. The germline V gene has CDR1 SNHLY and CDR2 FYNNEI. V shed 3 bases and J 5 bases; nucleotides not matched to a gene: 7. The CDR3 is made up of 16 amino acids.

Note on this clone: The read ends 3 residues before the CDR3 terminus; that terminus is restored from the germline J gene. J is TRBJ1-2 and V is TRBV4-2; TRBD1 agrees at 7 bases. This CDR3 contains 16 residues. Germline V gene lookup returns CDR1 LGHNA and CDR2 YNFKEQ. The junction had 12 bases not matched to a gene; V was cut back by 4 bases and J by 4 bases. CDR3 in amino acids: CASSPKGADRVYGYTF. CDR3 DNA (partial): TGTGCCAGCAGCCCTAAAGGGGCCGACAGGGTCTATGGC.

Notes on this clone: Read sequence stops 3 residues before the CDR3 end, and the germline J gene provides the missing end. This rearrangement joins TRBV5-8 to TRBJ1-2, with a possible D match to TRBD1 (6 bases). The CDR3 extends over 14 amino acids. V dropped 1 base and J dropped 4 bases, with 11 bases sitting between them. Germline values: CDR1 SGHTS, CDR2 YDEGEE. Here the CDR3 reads CASSLTGPSYGYTF. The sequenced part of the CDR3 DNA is TGTGCCAGCAGCTTGACAGGGCCCAGCTATGGC.

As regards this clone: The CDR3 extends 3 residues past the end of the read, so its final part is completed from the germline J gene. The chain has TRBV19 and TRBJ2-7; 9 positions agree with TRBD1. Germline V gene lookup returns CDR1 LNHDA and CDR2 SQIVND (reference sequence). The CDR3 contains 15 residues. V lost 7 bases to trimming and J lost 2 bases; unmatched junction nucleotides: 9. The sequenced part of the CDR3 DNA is TGTGCCAGTAAATTCTCGCGACAGGGGGCCTACGAG. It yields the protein CASKFSRQGAYE. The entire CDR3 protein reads CASKFSRQGAYEQYF.

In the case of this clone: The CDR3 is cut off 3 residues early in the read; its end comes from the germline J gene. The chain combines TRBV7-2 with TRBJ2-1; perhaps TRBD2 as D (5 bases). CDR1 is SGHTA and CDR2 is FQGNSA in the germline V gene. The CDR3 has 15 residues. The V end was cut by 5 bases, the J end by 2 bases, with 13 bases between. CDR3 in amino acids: CASSETKATYNEQFF. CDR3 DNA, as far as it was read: TGTGCCAGCAGCGAGACTAAGGCTACCTACAATGAG.

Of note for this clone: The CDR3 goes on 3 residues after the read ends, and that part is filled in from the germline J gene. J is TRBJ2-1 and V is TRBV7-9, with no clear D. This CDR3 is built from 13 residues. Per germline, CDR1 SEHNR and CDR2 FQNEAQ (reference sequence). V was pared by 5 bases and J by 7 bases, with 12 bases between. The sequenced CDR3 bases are TGTGCCAGCAGCGTAAGCCTCGGGAATGAG. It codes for CASSVSLGNE. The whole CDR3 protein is CASSVSLGNEQFF. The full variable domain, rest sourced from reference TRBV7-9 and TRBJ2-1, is DTGVSQNPRHKITKRGQNVTFRCDPISEHNRLYWYRQTLGQGPEFLTYFQNEAQLEKSRLLSDRFSAERPKGSFSTLEIQRTEQGDSAMYLCASSVSLGNEQFFGPGTRLTVL.

The DNA read from the CDR3 is TGCGCCAGCAGCAACCAACTAGCGGGGGGCACAGATACG. It codes for CASSNQLAGGTDT. The full CDR3 is CASSNQLAGGTDTQYF. V gene TRBV4-1 combines with J gene TRBJ2-3; 11 bases are shared with TRBD2. The CDR3 goes on 3 residues after the read ends, and that part is filled in from the germline J gene. J gave up 1 base and V 5 bases, and 5 bases lay outside the gene matches. This CDR3 is built from 16 residues. Germline CDR1 reads MGHRA; CDR2 reads YSYEKL.

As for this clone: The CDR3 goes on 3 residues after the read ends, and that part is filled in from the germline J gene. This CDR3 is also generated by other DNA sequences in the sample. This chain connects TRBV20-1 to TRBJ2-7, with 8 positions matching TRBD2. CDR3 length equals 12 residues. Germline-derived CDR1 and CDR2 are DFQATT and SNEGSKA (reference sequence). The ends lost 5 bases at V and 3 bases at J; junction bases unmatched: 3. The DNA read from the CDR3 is TGCAGTGCTCCAAGCGGGGGCTACGAG. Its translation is CSAPSGGYE. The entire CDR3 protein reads CSAPSGGYEQYF.

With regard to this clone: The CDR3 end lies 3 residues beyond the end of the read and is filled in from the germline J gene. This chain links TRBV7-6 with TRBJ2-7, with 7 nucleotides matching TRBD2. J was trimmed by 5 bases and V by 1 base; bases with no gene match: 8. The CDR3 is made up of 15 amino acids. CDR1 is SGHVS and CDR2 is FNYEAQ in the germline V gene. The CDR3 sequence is CASSLVTGGPHEQYF. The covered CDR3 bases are TGTGCCAGCAGCTTAGTTACGGGGGGTCCCCACGAG. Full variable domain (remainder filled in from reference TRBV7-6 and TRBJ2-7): GAGVSQSPRYKVTKRGQDVALRCDPISGHVSLYWYRQALGQGPEFLTYFNYEAQQDKSGLPNDRFSAERPEGSISTLTIQRTEQRDSAMYRCASSLVTGGPHEQYFGPGTRLTVT.

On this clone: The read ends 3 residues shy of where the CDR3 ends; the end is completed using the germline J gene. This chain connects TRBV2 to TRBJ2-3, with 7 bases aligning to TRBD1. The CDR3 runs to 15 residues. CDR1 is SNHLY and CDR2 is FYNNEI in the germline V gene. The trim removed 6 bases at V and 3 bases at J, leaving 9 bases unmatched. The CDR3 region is CASRPGGIGTDTQYF. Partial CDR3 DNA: TGTGCCAGCAGACCAGGGGGAATCGGGACAGATACG. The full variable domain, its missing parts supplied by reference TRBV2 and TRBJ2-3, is EPEVTQTPSHQVTQMGQEVILRCVPISNHLYFYWYRQILGQKVEFLVSFYNNEISEKSEIFDDQFSVERPDGSNFTLKIRSTKLEDSAMYFCASRPGGIGTDTQYFGPGTRLTVL.

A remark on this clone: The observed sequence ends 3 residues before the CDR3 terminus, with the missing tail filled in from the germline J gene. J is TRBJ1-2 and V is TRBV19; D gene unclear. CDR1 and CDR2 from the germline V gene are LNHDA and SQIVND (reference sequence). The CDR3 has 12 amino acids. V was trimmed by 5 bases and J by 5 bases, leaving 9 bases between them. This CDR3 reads CASSSNSYGYTF. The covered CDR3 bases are TGTGCCAGTAGTTCCAACAGTTATGGC.

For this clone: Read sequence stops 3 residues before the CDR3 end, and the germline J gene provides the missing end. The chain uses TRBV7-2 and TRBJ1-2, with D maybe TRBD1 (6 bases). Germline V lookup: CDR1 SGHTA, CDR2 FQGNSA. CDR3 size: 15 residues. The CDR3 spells CASSPGGGPTDTYTF. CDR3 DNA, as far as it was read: TGTGCCAGCAGCCCCGGTGGGGGCCCCACAGATACC. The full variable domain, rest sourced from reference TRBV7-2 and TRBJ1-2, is GAGVSQSPSNKVTEKGKDVELRCDPISGHTALYWYRQSLGQGLEFLIYFQGNSAPDKSGLPSDRFSAERTGGSVSTLTIQRTQQEDSAVYLCASSPGGGPTDTYTFGSGTRLTVV.